These 11 T cell receptor beta chains came from one sample sequenced in a study of blood T cell repertoires in COVID-19. The method was immunoSEQ multiplex PCR; TCRdb's version includes in-frame clones alone and lacks a portion of them. The sample includes about 220,000 clones, about 88% seen only once; the top ten take roughly 2.6%. Sequencing input: PBMCs or T cells enriched from blood (not recorded which). These receptor sequences come from a woman aged 25 to 39 who had recovered from COVID-19.

The chain has TRBV6-4 and TRBJ1-4, with no clear D. CDR1 is MRHNA and CDR2 is SNTAGT in the germline V gene. CDR3 size: 13 residues. V lost 0 bases, J lost 5 bases, and 4 bases lay in between. CDR3 DNA: TGTGCCAGCAGTGACTCCCCGAATGAAAAACTGTTTTTT. Protein product: CASSDSPNEKLFF.

The rearrangement links TRBV3-1 (or the pseudogene TRBV3-2) to TRBJ1-5, with D possibly TRBD1 on 6 matching bases. The germline V gene has CDR1 LGHDT and CDR2 YNNKEL (reference sequence). Deletions cut 0 bases from V and 13 bases from J, with 13 bases between. This CDR3 has 13 residues. DNA for the CDR3: TGTGCCAGCAGCCAAGATTTCCAGGGGTCACAGCATTTT. It specifies CASSQDFQGSQHF.

V is TRBV2 and J is TRBJ2-3; 8 bases agree with TRBD2. Per the germline V gene, CDR1 is SNHLY and CDR2 is FYNNEI. The CDR3 has 13 amino acids. V dropped 9 bases and J dropped 0; count of bases not matched to a gene: 2. This CDR3 is CARTSESTDTQYF. The CDR3 DNA reads TGTGCCAGGACTAGCGAAAGCACAGATACGCAGTATTTT.

The V call is TRBV23-1, the J call TRBJ1-6, with 8 bases lining up with TRBD1. TRBV23-1 is identified as an open reading frame with a role that is uncertain. V lost 1 base to trimming and J lost 5 bases; unmatched junction nucleotides: 4. The CDR3 is 16 amino acids. The CDR3 nucleotides are TGCGCCAGCAGTCAATTCCCGGACAGGGATAATTCACCCCTCCACTTT. Its protein is CASSQFPDRDNSPLHF.

The chain employs TRBV3-1 (or the pseudogene TRBV3-2) and TRBJ2-3; 8 nucleotides align to TRBD2. Germline V gives CDR1 LGHDT, CDR2 YNNKEL (reference sequence). V lost 2 bases to trimming and J lost 2 bases; unmatched junction nucleotides: 3. The CDR3 is 15 amino acids. The CDR3 loop reads CASSQMGLDTDTQYF. Written as DNA, the CDR3 is TGTGCCAGCAGCCAAATGGGACTAGACACAGATACGCAGTATTTT.

This sequence joins TRBV5-1 and TRBJ1-1; 7 bases line up with TRBD1. V lost 4 bases to trimming and J lost 3 bases; unmatched junction nucleotides: 3. This CDR3 has 13 residues. Germline V gene data show CDR1 as SGHRS and CDR2 as YFSETQ. As DNA, the CDR3 is TGCGCCAGCAGCCAACAGGGGCACACTGAAGCTTTCTTT. It codes for CASSQQGHTEAFF. Complete variable domain (other parts from reference TRBV5-1 and TRBJ1-1): KAGVTQTPRYLIKTRGQQVTLSCSPISGHRSVSWYQQTPGQGLQFLFEYFSETQRNKGNFPGRFSGRQFSNSRSEMNVSTLELGDSALYLCASSQQGHTEAFFGQGTRLTVV.

The V and J genes are TRBV6-5 and TRBJ2-7, with 8 bases fitting TRBD2. Germline lookup yields CDR1 MNHEY and CDR2 SVGAGI. Trimming at V came to 4 bases and at J to 5 bases, leaving 4 bases not matched to a gene. The CDR3 is 13 amino acids. CDR3 in amino acids: CASSLAGWDEQYF. The CDR3 coding sequence is TGTGCCAGCAGTTTAGCGGGGTGGGACGAGCAGTACTTC.

This sequence joins TRBV20-1 and TRBJ2-7, with D unclear. V was trimmed by 3 bases and J by 0 bases, leaving 9 bases between them. Germline V gene sequence: CDR1 DFQATT, CDR2 SNEGSKA (reference sequence). The CDR3 loop spans 13 amino acids. The CDR3 sequence: CSASKLDSYEQYF. The CDR3 nucleotides read TGCAGTGCTAGTAAGCTTGACTCCTACGAGCAGTACTTC.

The chain recombines TRBV6-2 or TRBV6-3 with TRBJ2-5, with 7 bases that match TRBD1. J was trimmed by 2 bases and V by 4 bases; bases with no gene match: 4. Germline CDR1 is MNHEY and CDR2 is SVGEGT. The CDR3 is 14 amino acids. The CDR3 nucleotides read TGTGCCAGCAGTTCGCTACAGGGGCAAGAGACCCAGTACTTC. Translation: CASSSLQGQETQYF.

The V gene is TRBV2, the J gene TRBJ2-7, with D tentatively TRBD2 (6 bases). V lost 4 bases to trimming and J lost 2 bases, with 15 bases between them. This CDR3 spans 15 amino acids. Germline V CDR1 and CDR2: SNHLY, FYNNEI. In DNA form, the CDR3 reads TGTGCCAGCAGTGTAGCACGGGCGGGGCCCTACGAGCAGTACTTC. It translates to CASSVARAGPYEQYF.

The chain joins TRBV6-2 or TRBV6-3 to TRBJ1-5; 7 bases line up with TRBD1. This CDR3 has 15 residues. The germline gives CDR1 MNHEY, CDR2 SVGEGT. Trimming at V came to 5 bases and at J to 5 bases, leaving 9 bases not matched to a gene. CDR3: CASSPGTDKDQPQHF. The CDR3, as DNA: TGTGCCAGCAGTCCCGGGACAGATAAGGATCAGCCCCAGCATTTT.